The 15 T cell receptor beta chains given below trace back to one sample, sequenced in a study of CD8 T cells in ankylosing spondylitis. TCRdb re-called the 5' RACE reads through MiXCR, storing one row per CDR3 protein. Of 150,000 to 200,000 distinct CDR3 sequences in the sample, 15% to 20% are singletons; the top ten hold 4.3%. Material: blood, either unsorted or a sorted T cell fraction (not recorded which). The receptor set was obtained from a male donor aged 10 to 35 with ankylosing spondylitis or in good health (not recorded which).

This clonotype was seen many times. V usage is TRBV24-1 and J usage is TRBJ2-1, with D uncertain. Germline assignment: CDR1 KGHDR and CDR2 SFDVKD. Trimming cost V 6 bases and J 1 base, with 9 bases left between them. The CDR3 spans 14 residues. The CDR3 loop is CATSRTSSYNEQFF. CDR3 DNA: TGTGCCACCAGTCGGACGTCTTCCTACAATGAGCAGTTCTTC.

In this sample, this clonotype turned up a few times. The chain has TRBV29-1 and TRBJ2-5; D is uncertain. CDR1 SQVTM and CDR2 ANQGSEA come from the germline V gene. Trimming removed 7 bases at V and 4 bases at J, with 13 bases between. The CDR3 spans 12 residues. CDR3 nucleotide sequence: TGCAGCGCAAGGACGGAGCCAGAGACCCAGTACTTC. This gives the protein CSARTEPETQYF.

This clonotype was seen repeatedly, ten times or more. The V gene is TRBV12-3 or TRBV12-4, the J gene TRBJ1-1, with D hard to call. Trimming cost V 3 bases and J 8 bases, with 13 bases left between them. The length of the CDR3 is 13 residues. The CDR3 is CASSFGQAIEAFF. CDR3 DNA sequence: TGTGCCAGCAGTTTTGGTCAGGCGATCGAAGCTTTCTTT.

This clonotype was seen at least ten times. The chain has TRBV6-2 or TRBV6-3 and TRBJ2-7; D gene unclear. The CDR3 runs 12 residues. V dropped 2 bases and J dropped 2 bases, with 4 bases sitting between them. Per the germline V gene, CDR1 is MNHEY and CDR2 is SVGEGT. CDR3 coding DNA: TGTGCCAGCAGTTACACCGCCTACGAGCAGTACTTC. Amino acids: CASSYTAYEQYF.

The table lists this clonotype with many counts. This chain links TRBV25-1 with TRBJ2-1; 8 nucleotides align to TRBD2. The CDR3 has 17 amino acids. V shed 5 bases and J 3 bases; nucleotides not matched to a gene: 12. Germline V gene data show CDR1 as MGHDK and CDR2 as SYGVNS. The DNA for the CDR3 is TGTGCCAGCAGTCCCTCCCCGGGGGGGCGGAACTACAATGAGCAGTTCTTC. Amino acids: CASSPSPGGRNYNEQFF.

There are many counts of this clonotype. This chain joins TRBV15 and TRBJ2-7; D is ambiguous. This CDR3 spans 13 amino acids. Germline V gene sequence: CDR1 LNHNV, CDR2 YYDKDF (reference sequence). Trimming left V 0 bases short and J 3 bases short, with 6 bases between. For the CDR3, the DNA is TGTGCCACCAGCAGAGACACTTTCTACGAGCAGTACTTC. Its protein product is CATSRDTFYEQYF. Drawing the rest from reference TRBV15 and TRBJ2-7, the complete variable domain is DAMVIQNPRYQVTQFGKPVTLSCSQTLNHNVMYWYQQKSSQAPKLLFHYYDKDFNNEADTPDNFQSRRPNTSFCFLDIRSPGLGDTAMYLCATSRDTFYEQYFGPGTRLTVT.

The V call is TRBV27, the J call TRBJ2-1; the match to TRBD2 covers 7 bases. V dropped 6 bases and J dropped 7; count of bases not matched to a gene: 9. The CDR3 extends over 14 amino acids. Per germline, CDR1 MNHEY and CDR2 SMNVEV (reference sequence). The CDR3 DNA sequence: TGTGCCAGCAGCTCTTCGGGACTACCGAATGAGCAGTTCTTC. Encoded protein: CASSSSGLPNEQFF.

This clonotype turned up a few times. The CDR3 sequence is CASSFPGSGSETQYF. For the CDR3, the DNA is TGTGCCAGCAGTTTTCCTGGTAGCGGGAGCGAGACCCAGTACTTC. This chain connects TRBV28 to TRBJ2-5; 9 nucleotides line up with TRBD2. This CDR3 spans 15 amino acids. V was clipped by 3 bases and J by 5 bases; unmatched bases: 7. Germline lookup yields CDR1 MDHEN and CDR2 SYDVKM.

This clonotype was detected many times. The CDR3 nucleotides are TGCGCCAGCAGCACCGGACAGGGGATGAACTATGGCTACACCTTC. This sequence encodes CASSTGQGMNYGYTF. The genes are TRBV5-1 and TRBJ1-2; 9 positions match TRBD1. V lost 4 bases, J lost 2 bases, and 6 bases stayed unmatched. The germline gives CDR1 SGHRS, CDR2 YFSETQ. The CDR3 is 15 residues long.

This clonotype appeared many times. CDR3 amino acids: CASSLWARDSAKNNSPLHF. The CDR3 bases are TGCGCCAGCAGCTTGTGGGCGCGGGACAGCGCAAAAAATAATTCACCCCTCCACTTT. The chain combines TRBV5-1 with TRBJ1-6, with 7 bases identical to TRBD1. Trimming at V came to 1 base and at J to 5 bases, leaving 15 bases not matched to a gene. From germline, CDR1 is SGHRS and CDR2 YFSETQ. The CDR3 length is 19 residues. Complete variable domain (other parts from reference TRBV5-1 and TRBJ1-6): KAGVTQTPRYLIKTRGQQVTLSCSPISGHRSVSWYQQTPGQGLQFLFEYFSETQRNKGNFPGRFSGRQFSNSRSEMNVSTLELGDSALYLCASSLWARDSAKNNSPLHFGNGTRLTVT.

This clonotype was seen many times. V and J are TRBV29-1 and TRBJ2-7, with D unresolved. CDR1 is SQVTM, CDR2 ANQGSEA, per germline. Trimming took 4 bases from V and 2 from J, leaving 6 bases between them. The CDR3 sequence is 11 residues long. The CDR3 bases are TGCAGCGTTGCAGCCCCCTACGAGCAGTACTTC. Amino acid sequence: CSVAAPYEQYF.

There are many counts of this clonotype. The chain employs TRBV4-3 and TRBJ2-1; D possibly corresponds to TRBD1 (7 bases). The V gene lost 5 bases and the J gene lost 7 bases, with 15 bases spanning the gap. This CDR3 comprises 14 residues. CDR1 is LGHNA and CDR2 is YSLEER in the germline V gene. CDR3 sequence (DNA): TGCGCCAGCAGCACCGGCAGGGGGAGGAATGAGCAGTTCTTC. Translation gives CASSTGRGRNEQFF.

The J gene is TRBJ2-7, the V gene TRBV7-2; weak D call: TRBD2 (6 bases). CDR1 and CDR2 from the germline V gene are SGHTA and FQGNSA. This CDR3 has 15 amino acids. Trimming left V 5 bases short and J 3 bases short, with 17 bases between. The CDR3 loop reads CASSLQSGTLYEQYF. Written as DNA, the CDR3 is TGTGCCAGCAGCCTCCAATCCGGGACTCTCTACGAGCAGTACTTC.

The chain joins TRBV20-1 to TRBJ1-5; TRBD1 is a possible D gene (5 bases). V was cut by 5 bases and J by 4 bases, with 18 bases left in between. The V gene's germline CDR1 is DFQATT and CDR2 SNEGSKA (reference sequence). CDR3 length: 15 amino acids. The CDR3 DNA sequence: TGCAGTGCTCGGACGTTGAACGGGGGTAATCAGCCCCAGCATTTT. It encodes CSARTLNGGNQPQHF.

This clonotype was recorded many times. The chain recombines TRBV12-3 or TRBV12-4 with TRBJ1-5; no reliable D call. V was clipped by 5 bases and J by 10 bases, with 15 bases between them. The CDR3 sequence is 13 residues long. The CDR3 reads CASSRTEYRPQHF. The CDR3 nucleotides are TGTGCCAGCAGTCGAACCGAATATCGACCCCAGCATTTT.